The source of this TCR beta chain is a study of glioma-infiltrating T cells after dendritic cell vaccination. Findings and limits, study-wide: Higher pretreatment TIL content predicted longer progression-free time and survival.

The length of the CDR3 is 16 residues. Trimming took 5 bases from V and 0 from J; bases not matched to a gene: 3. The V gene's germline CDR1 is LNHDA and CDR2 SQIVND (reference sequence). Note on this clone: As yet, its antigen is unknown.

The method was immunoSEQ multiplex PCR; TCRdb's version includes in-frame clones alone and lacks a portion of them. The data contain 65,000 to 80,000 clones, roughly 87% of them singletons. The time point is: after dendritic cell vaccination, including at tumor progression/relapse. The TCR sequence derives from a human donor with glioblastoma. The rearrangement links TRBV19 to TRBJ2-7; 14 bases are shared with TRBD2. Sequenced here: blood, sampled after dendritic cell vaccination. This CDR3 is CASSPGLAGASYEQYF. CDR3 DNA sequence: TGTGCCAGTAGTCCGGGACTAGCGGGGGCCTCCTACGAGCAGTACTTC.